The clone carrying this T cell receptor (beta chain) was picked up a small number of times. The time point here: before trial treatment. Primers used for first-strand cDNA, a TRAV- and TRBV-specific set, covered both alpha and beta chains. PCR amplification of the TCRs was performed with Phusion for 20 PCR cycles, and it relied on a constant-region primer together with a V-primer adapter. TCRdb re-called the reads with MiXCR, one entry per CDR3 protein. The data show about 39,000 distinct CDR3 sequences, with roughly 28% seen just once and 3.7% held by the top ten. Per the germline V gene, CDR1 is SNHLY and CDR2 is FYNNEI. Unmatched junction bases numbered 7, after V lost 7 bases and J lost 0 bases. The CDR3 runs 16 residues. These data are taken from a study of low-dose radiotherapy and immunotherapy resistance in tumors.

The V gene is TRBV2, the J gene TRBJ1-3; 9 bases fit TRBD1. The sample in question was PBMCs, obtained before treatment. The TCR comes from a male donor with gallbladder cancer. The CDR3 region has the DNA TGTGCCAGCACGTGGGGACAGGGTGTCTCTGGAAACACCATATATTTT. Translating it yields CASTWGQGVSGNTIYF.